This T cell receptor beta chain was recorded in a study of cytotoxic CD8 clonotypes in ibrutinib-treated CLL. Points from the study as a whole: The times at which samples were taken varied between sustained-remission and progressing patients. Stable or contracted on treatment, public clonotypes were also uncommon. Clonality rose at ibrutinib response, held steady in sustained remission, and fell toward baseline at progression.

Sequencing used immunoSEQ multiplex PCR; TCRdb keeps in-frame clones, though not all of them. Of more than 60,000 clones in the sample, around four fifths were seen once. The V end was cut by 0 bases, the J end by 7 bases, with 13 bases between. The CDR3 is 15 amino acids. CDR1 is LNHNV and CDR2 is YYDKDF in the germline V gene (reference sequence). On this clone itself: Its antigen is unidentified.

The chain is built from TRBV15 and TRBJ1-3; D remains ambiguous. The clonotype originates from a human donor with chronic lymphocytic leukemia. This sample comprised PBMCs, obtained after 24 months of ibrutinib treatment. The CDR3 sequence: CATSREGRPGNTIYF. The DNA for the CDR3 is TGTGCCACCAGCAGAGAAGGGCGTCCGGGGAACACCATATATTTT.